This T cell receptor (beta chain) was captured in a study of blood T cell repertoires in COVID-19. Study as a whole: Sources were T cells, B-cell-depleted T cells, or PBMCs; the material itself was cDNA or gDNA.

Germline CDR1 and CDR2: LNHDA and SQIVND (reference sequence). This CDR3 has 16 residues. Between the trimmed V and J ends, which lost 0 bases and 1 base, there was a span of 12 bases. Assay used: immunoSEQ multiplex PCR; TCRdb lists only in-frame clones, some missing. The repertoire includes around 130,000 clones, 84% of them detected once, and 1.4% sits in the top ten. This receptor was obtained from a man in his fifties or sixties with acute or convalescent COVID-19. The sequenced material came from peripheral blood. The chain uses TRBV19 and TRBJ2-5; a weak D match, TRBD2 (5 bases). The CDR3 DNA reads TGTGCCAGTAGTATAGAAAGCGGACGATCCCAAGAGACCCAGTACTTC. This encodes CASSIESGRSQETQYF.